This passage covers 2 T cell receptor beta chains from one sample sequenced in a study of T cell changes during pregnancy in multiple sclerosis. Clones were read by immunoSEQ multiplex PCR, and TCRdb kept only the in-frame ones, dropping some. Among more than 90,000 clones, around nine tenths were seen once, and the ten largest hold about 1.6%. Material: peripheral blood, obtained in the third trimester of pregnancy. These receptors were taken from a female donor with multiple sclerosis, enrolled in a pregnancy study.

CDR3 residues: CASSQDGATADYGYTF. In DNA form, the CDR3 reads TGTGCCAGCAGCCAAGATGGAGCCACCGCGGACTATGGCTACACCTTC. This chain links TRBV4-2 with TRBJ1-2; D remains unclear. V was trimmed by 0 bases and J by 3 bases, leaving 14 bases between them. The CDR3 length is 16 residues. The germline gives CDR1 LGHNA, CDR2 YNFKEQ.

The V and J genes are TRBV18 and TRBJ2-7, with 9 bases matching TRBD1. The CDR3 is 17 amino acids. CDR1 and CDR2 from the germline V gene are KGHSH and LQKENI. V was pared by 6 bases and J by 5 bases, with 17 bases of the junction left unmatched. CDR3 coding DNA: TGTGCCAGCTCGCCTCAGGTCCCCGGGACAGGGATAGACGAGCAGTACTTC. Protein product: CASSPQVPGTGIDEQYF.